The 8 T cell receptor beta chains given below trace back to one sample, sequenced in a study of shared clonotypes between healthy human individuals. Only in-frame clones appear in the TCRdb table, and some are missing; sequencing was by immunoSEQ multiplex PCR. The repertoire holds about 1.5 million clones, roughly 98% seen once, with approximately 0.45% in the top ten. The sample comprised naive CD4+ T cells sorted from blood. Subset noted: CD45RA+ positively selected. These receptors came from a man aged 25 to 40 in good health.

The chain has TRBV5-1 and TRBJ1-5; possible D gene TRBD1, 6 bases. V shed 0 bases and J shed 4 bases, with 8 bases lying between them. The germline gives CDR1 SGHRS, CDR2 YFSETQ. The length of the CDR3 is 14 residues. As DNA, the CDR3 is TGCGCCAGCAGCTTGGAGGGGGTGAATCAGCCCCAGCATTTT. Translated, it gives CASSLEGVNQPQHF.

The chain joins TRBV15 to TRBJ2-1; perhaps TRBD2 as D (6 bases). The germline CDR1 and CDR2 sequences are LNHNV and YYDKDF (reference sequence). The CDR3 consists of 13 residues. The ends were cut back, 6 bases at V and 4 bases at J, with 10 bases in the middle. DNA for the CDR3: TGTGCCACCAGGGACGGGACTTACAATGAGCAGTTCTTC. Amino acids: CATRDGTYNEQFF.

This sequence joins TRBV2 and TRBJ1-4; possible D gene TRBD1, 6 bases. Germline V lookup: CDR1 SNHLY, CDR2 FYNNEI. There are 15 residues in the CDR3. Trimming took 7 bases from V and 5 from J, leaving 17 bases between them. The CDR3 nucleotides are TGTGCCAGCACTAAACAGGGTTTCGAGAATGAAAAACTGTTTTTT. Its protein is CASTKQGFENEKLFF. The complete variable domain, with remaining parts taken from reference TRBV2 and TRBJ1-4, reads EPEVTQTPSHQVTQMGQEVILRCVPISNHLYFYWYRQILGQKVEFLVSFYNNEISEKSEIFDDQFSVERPDGSNFTLKIRSTKLEDSAMYFCASTKQGFENEKLFFGSGTQLSVL.

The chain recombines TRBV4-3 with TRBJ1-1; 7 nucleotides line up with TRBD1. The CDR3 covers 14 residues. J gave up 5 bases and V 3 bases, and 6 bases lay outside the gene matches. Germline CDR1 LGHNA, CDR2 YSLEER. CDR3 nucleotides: TGCGCCAGCAGCCAGCCGGGACAGAGGACTGAAGCTTTCTTT. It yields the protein CASSQPGQRTEAFF.

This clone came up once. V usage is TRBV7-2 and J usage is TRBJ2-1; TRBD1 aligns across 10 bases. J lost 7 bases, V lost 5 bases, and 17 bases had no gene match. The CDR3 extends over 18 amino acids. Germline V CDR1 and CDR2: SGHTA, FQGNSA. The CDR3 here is CASSLEPTGQGSLNEQFF. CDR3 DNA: TGTGCCAGCAGCCTAGAACCCACGGGACAGGGGTCATTAAATGAGCAGTTCTTC.

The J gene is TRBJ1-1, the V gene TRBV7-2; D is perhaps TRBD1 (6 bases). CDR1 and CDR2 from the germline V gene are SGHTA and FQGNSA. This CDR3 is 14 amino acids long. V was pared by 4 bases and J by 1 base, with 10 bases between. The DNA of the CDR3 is TGTGCCAGCAGCTGGGACATTTGGAACACTGAAGCTTTCTTT. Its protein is CASSWDIWNTEAFF.

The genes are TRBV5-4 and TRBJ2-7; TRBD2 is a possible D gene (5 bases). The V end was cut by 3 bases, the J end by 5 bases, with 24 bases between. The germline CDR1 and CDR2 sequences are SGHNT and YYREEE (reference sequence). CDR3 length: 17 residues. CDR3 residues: CASSYTQGRDLVNEQYF. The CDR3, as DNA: TGTGCCAGCAGCTACACACAAGGGAGAGACCTGGTAAACGAGCAGTACTTC.

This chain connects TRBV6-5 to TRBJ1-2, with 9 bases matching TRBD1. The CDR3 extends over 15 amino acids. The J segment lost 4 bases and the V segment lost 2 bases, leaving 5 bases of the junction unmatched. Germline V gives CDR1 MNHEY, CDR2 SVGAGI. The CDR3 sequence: CASSYTLQGAYGYTF. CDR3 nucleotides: TGTGCCAGCAGTTACACCTTACAGGGGGCCTATGGCTACACCTTC.